This TCR beta chain was found in a study of blood T cell repertoires in COVID-19. Study overall: COVID-19 samples from acute and convalescent phases originated in the United States, Italy and Spain. Sources were T cells, B-cell-depleted T cells, or PBMCs; the material itself was cDNA or gDNA.

In the authors' workflow: Quantification of nucleated cells was approximated via reference gene primer amplification. The repertoire was sequenced with immunoSEQ multiplex PCR; TCRdb's copy has only in-frame clones and lacks some. For V, J and clone size, that table is used; D and trimming come from the DNA. The data contain roughly 160,000 clones, approximately 90% of them seen just once; the ten biggest clones take up about 2%. The sample comprised peripheral blood. The receptor was isolated from a man aged 18 to 29 with acute or convalescent COVID-19.

The DNA for the CDR3 is TGTGCCAGTAGTAAGGGGACAGGGGCATGGAATCTGGAGCCCCAGCATTTT. Protein product: CASSKGTGAWNLEPQHF. The genes are TRBV19 and TRBJ1-5; TRBD1 matches at 10 bases. J gave up 8 bases and V 4 bases, and 14 bases lay outside the gene matches. CDR3 length equals 17 residues. CDR1 LNHDA and CDR2 SQIVND come from the germline V gene (reference sequence). Variable domain in full (rest from reference TRBV19 and TRBJ1-5): DGGITQSPKYLFRKEGQNVTLSCEQNLNHDAMYWYRQDPGQGLRLIYYSQIVNDFQKGDIAEGYSVSREKKESFPLTVTSAQKNPTAFYLCASSKGTGAWNLEPQHFGDGTRLSIL.